This paragraph reports one T cell receptor (beta chain). Antigen: not known. Germline assignment: CDR1 LNHDA and CDR2 SQIVND (reference sequence). The CDR3 spans 15 residues. The V end lost 5 bases, the J end lost 3 bases, and 14 bases lay between the germline ends. The sample belongs to a study of cytomegalovirus exposure and HLA in healthy donors. The PCR was carried out with 60 Vbeta primers and 13 Jbeta primers. Some clones are missing from TCRdb's copy, which holds only in-frame ones; the method was immunoSEQ multiplex PCR. This sample has more than 150,000 clones, with around 83% found just once. Findings and caveats of the study: There were about 160 TCR beta chains listed as cytomegalovirus-associated.

The TCR originated in a woman aged 18 to 35 in good health and CMV-seronegative. V gene TRBV19 combines with J gene TRBJ2-1, with D perhaps matching TRBD1 (5 bases). What was sequenced was PBMCs. The CDR3 sequence: CASSPTWGDYNEQFF. CDR3 bases: TGTGCCAGTAGTCCAACCTGGGGCGACTACAATGAGCAGTTCTTC.